Detailed here is one T cell receptor beta chain. The data were obtained in a study of T cell repertoires in aging, cancer and after chemotherapy. Multiplex touch-down PCR with TRB-A/B primers amplified rearranged V-D-J TRB sequences. TCRdb itself ran the multiplex PCR reads through MiXCR, one entry per CDR3 protein. The repertoire holds about 6,100 distinct CDR3 sequences, with under 35% as singletons. Amplification of TCR beta used genomic DNA extracted from peripheral blood. This CDR3 has 18 residues. Germline assignment: CDR1 SGHDT and CDR2 YYEEEE. J lost 7 bases, V lost 3 bases, and 13 bases had no gene match.

The origin of this receptor is a human donor with a blood cancer. Input material: blood. The chain uses TRBV5-6 and TRBJ2-1; TRBD2 aligns across 13 bases. CDR3 in amino acids: CASSWRRLAGGVGNEQFF. CDR3 DNA sequence: TGTGCCAGCAGCTGGCGACGACTAGCGGGGGGTGTAGGGAATGAGCAGTTCTTC.